One sample yielded the 28 T cell receptor beta chains listed below, sequenced in a study of cytomegalovirus exposure and HLA in healthy donors. Use of 60 Vbeta and 13 Jbeta primers characterized the PCR. The assay was immunoSEQ multiplex PCR, and TCRdb's table has in-frame clones only and misses some. This table holds a few hundred thousand clones, about 70% found once. Material for sequencing was PBMCs. Receptor source: a woman in her twenties or thirties in good health and CMV-seronegative.

There are a few counts of this clone. The chain is built from TRBV7-8 and TRBJ2-1; no clear D. The CDR3 runs 13 residues. V lost 1 base, J lost 8 bases, and 9 bases lay in between. The germline CDR1 and CDR2 sequences are SGHVS and FQNEAQ. CDR3 sequence: CASSLGVGDEQFF. The CDR3 DNA reads as TGTGCCAGCAGCTTAGGGGTTGGAGATGAGCAGTTCTTC.

This clone appeared once. The chain combines TRBV7-2 with TRBJ2-5, with a weak D call TRBD2 (6 bases). The CDR3 runs 13 residues. Looked up from germline, CDR1 is SGHTA and CDR2 is FQGNSA. V dropped 6 bases and J dropped 1 base, with 9 bases sitting between them. CDR3 protein: CASRRTTQETQYF. CDR3 nucleotide sequence: TGTGCCAGCAGACGGACTACCCAAGAGACCCAGTACTTC.

Only one count was recorded for this clone. The rearrangement links TRBV9 to TRBJ2-5, with 7 bases aligning to TRBD2. V was pared by 2 bases and J by 2 bases, with 6 bases of the junction left unmatched. Germline CDR1 SGDLS, CDR2 YYNGEE. The CDR3 sequence is 15 residues long. The CDR3: CASSVGGGKQETQYF. CDR3 nucleotide sequence: TGTGCCAGCAGCGTGGGCGGGGGTAAACAAGAGACCCAGTACTTC.

This rearrangement joins TRBV5-1 to TRBJ2-5; 11 nucleotides agree with TRBD2. The CDR3 is 14 residues long. CDR1 is SGHRS, CDR2 YFSETQ, per germline. J lost 3 bases, V lost 3 bases, and 1 base had no gene match. DNA for the CDR3: TGCGCCAGCAGCTCACTAGCGGGAGAAGAGACCCAGTACTTC. Residues: CASSSLAGEETQYF.

This clone was counted once. V and J are TRBV18 and TRBJ2-5; a possible D gene is TRBD2 (5 bases). V lost 2 bases and J lost 2, with 9 bases in between. The CDR3 is made up of 14 amino acids. In germline, CDR1 is KGHSH, CDR2 LQKENI. The CDR3 reads CASSPSSGQETQYF. Here the CDR3 DNA reads TGTGCCAGCTCACCAAGCAGCGGTCAAGAGACCCAGTACTTC.

The gene calls are TRBV5-1 and TRBJ1-1, with 9 bases aligning to TRBD1. CDR1 is SGHRS, CDR2 YFSETQ, per germline. The CDR3 is made up of 16 amino acids. V gave up 4 bases and J gave up 0 bases; unmatched junction bases: 7. The CDR3 DNA reads as TGCGCCAGCAGCGACGGGACAGGGCTTATGAACACTGAAGCTTTCTTT. Protein: CASSDGTGLMNTEAFF. The entire variable domain, with the rest obtained from reference TRBV5-1 and TRBJ1-1, is as follows: KAGVTQTPRYLIKTRGQQVTLSCSPISGHRSVSWYQQTPGQGLQFLFEYFSETQRNKGNFPGRFSGRQFSNSRSEMNVSTLELGDSALYLCASSDGTGLMNTEAFFGQGTRLTVV.

The genes are TRBV5-1 and TRBJ2-5, with TRBD1 matching over 7 bases. The last part of the DNA fits TRBJ2-7 better; the J call may be wrong. CDR3 size: 15 residues. CDR1 is SGHRS, CDR2 YFSETQ, per germline. CDR3 coding DNA: TGCGCCAGCAGCTTGGAGTACAGGGGCATGGACGAGCAGTACTTC. This translates into CASSLEYRGMDEQYF.

The chain recombines TRBV21-1 with TRBJ2-7; the table's D call, TRBD2, was not checked against the DNA. TRBV21-1 is assigned pseudogene status. CDR3 length equals 16 residues. CDR3 in amino acids: CASSAYGWENRYEQYF. The DNA for the CDR3 is TGTGCCAGCAGCGCCTATGGGTGGGAGAATCGGTACGAGCAGTACTTC.

The chain has TRBV5-1 and TRBJ1-2; a possible D gene is TRBD1 (5 bases). The V end was cut by 3 bases, the J end by 7 bases, with 16 bases between. Germline V gene lookup returns CDR1 SGHRS and CDR2 YFSETQ. CDR3 length: 14 residues. CDR3 DNA: TGCGCCAGCAGCTCCGATTCCCAGGGCTTTGGCTACACCTTC. Amino acid sequence: CASSSDSQGFGYTF.

The chain links TRBV4-1 to TRBJ2-1, with D possibly matching TRBD1 (5 bases). V was cut by 1 base and J by 7 bases, with 11 bases left in between. The germline CDR1 and CDR2 sequences are MGHRA and YSYEKL. The CDR3 is 14 amino acids. CDR3 nucleotide sequence: TGCGCCAGCAGCCAAGGGCCAGGGAATAATGAGCAGTTCTTC. It codes for CASSQGPGNNEQFF.

This clone was detected a few times. This chain joins TRBV10-1 and TRBJ2-1; 8 bases agree with TRBD2. Germline-derived CDR1 and CDR2 are WNHNN and SYGVQD (reference sequence). There are 13 residues in the CDR3. The J segment lost 10 bases and the V segment lost 1 base, leaving 3 bases of the junction unmatched. Here the CDR3 reads CASSEWVAGEQFF. Written as DNA, the CDR3 is TGCGCCAGCAGTGAGTGGGTAGCGGGAGAGCAGTTCTTC.

The chain recombines TRBV6-5 with TRBJ1-4; possible D gene TRBD1, 6 bases. The CDR3 length is 15 residues. CDR1 MNHEY and CDR2 SVGAGI come from the germline V gene. V lost 3 bases and J 9 bases, leaving 17 bases between the germline ends. The CDR3 spells CASSYQSGEWKKLFF. In DNA, the CDR3 is TGTGCCAGCAGTTATCAGTCAGGGGAGTGGAAAAAACTGTTTTTT.

The chain couples TRBV6-1 to TRBJ2-1; maybe TRBD2 (6 bases). Between the trimmed V and J ends, which lost 5 bases and 7 bases, there was a span of 15 bases. CDR1 is MNHNS and CDR2 is SASEGT in the germline V gene. The CDR3 runs to 14 residues. The chain's CDR3 is CASSYSGVENEQFF. Written as DNA, the CDR3 is TGTGCCAGCAGTTATTCGGGAGTAGAGAATGAGCAGTTCTTC.

J is TRBJ2-1 and V is TRBV19; the match to TRBD2 covers 11 bases. From germline, CDR1 is LNHDA and CDR2 SQIVND (reference sequence). Unmatched junction bases numbered 5, after V lost 3 bases and J lost 4 bases. CDR3 length: 16 residues. CDR3 residues: CASSMVGTSGYNEQFF. The DNA of the CDR3 is TGTGCCAGTAGTATGGTAGGGACTAGCGGTTACAATGAGCAGTTCTTC.

The gene calls are TRBV19 and TRBJ2-7, with 10 bases fitting TRBD1. CDR1 LNHDA and CDR2 SQIVND come from the germline V gene (reference sequence). This CDR3 is built from 12 residues. J gave up 6 bases and V 6 bases, and 2 bases lay outside the gene matches. CDR3 bases: TGTGCCAGTAGAGACAGGGGGCTCGAGCAGTACTTC. Amino acid sequence: CASRDRGLEQYF.

This clone was detected a few times. The chain employs TRBV4-1 and TRBJ1-6; TRBD1 aligns across 9 bases. V was clipped by 1 base and J by 9 bases; unmatched bases: 19. The CDR3 runs to 20 residues. Germline-derived CDR1 and CDR2 are MGHRA and YSYEKL. The CDR3 DNA reads TGCGCCAGCAGCCAAGCCCCGGGACAGGGAATGGCCTGGGTTAGTTCACCCCTCCACTTT. Protein sequence: CASSQAPGQGMAWVSSPLHF.

In its sample, this clone was seen a few times. This chain links TRBV2 with TRBJ2-5; D possibly corresponds to TRBD2 (5 bases). Germline assignment: CDR1 SNHLY and CDR2 FYNNEI. This CDR3 has 13 residues. V was cut by 6 bases and J by 5 bases, with 13 bases left in between. CDR3 amino acids: CASRPPLVETQYF. The CDR3 DNA is TGTGCCAGCAGACCCCCACTAGTGGAGACCCAGTACTTC.

In this sample, this clone turned up a few times. This rearrangement joins TRBV5-4 to TRBJ2-2; 10 bases match TRBD1. Germline V gene lookup returns CDR1 SGHNT and CDR2 YYREEE (reference sequence). This CDR3 is 16 amino acids long. V was pared by 3 bases and J by 7 bases, with 9 bases of the junction left unmatched. In nucleotides, the CDR3 is TGTGCCAGCAGCTCCGGGACAGGGGTATTGTTCGGGGAGCTGTTTTTT. Translating it yields CASSSGTGVLFGELFF. The full variable domain, completed using reference TRBV5-4 and TRBJ2-2, is ETGVTQSPTHLIKTRGQQVTLRCSSQSGHNTVSWYQQALGQGPQFIFQYYREEENGRGNFPPRFSGLQFPNYSSELNVNALELDDSALYLCASSSGTGVLFGELFFGEGSRLTVL.

In this sample, this clone turned up once. The chain is built from TRBV4-1 and TRBJ2-2; 8 positions match TRBD2. CDR1 and CDR2 from the germline V gene are MGHRA and YSYEKL. The length of the CDR3 is 16 residues. With V trimmed by 4 bases and J by 1 base, 5 bases remained unmatched. CDR3 nucleotides: TGCGCCAGCAGCCGAGAACTAGCGGAGAACACCGGGGAGCTGTTTTTT. Amino acids: CASSRELAENTGELFF.

The V and J genes are TRBV18 and TRBJ1-6; 8 nucleotides agree with TRBD1. Per germline, CDR1 KGHSH and CDR2 LQKENI. After removal of 5 bases from V and 9 bases from J, the junction contained 9 bases not matched to a gene. This CDR3 has 15 amino acids. CDR3 sequence: CASSEDRGKGSPLHF. As DNA, the CDR3 is TGTGCCAGCTCAGAAGACAGGGGTAAGGGTTCACCCCTCCACTTT.

This rearrangement joins TRBV4-2 to TRBJ1-2; maybe TRBD1 (5 bases). There are 16 residues in the CDR3. Deletions cut 0 bases from V and 5 bases from J, with 16 bases between. Germline V gives CDR1 LGHNA, CDR2 YNFKEQ. This chain's CDR3 is CASSQDRRGAEYGYTF. The CDR3 nucleotides read TGTGCCAGCAGCCAAGATAGGAGGGGCGCGGAGTATGGCTACACCTTC.

The rearrangement joins TRBV18 to TRBJ2-3; TRBD1 matches 8 bases. Germline V CDR1 and CDR2: KGHSH, LQKENI. V lost 0 bases and J lost 8; bases outside the gene matches: 4. This CDR3 region has 14 residues. This CDR3 is CASSPPSGGRTQYF. As DNA, the CDR3 is TGTGCCAGCTCACCACCGTCAGGGGGCCGTACGCAGTATTTT.

The chain has TRBV5-1 and TRBJ2-4, with TRBD1 identical over 10 bases. The CDR3 is made up of 18 amino acids. Germline V CDR1 and CDR2: SGHRS, YFSETQ. The junction had 11 bases not matched to a gene; V was cut back by 4 bases and J by 1 base. In DNA form, the CDR3 reads TGCGCCAGCAGCGGAACCGGGACAGGGGATAACGCCAAAAACATTCAGTACTTC. This sequence encodes CASSGTGTGDNAKNIQYF. Based on the CDR3 plus reference TRBV5-1 and TRBJ2-4, the full variable domain is KAGVTQTPRYLIKTRGQQVTLSCSPISGHRSVSWYQQTPGQGLQFLFEYFSETQRNKGNFPGRFSGRQFSNSRSEMNVSTLELGDSALYLCASSGTGTGDNAKNIQYFGAGTRLSVL.

The table lists this clone with a count of one. CDR3 DNA: TGTGCCAGCAGCGTAGCAGGGACAGGGGTAGATGAGCAGTACTTC. Translation: CASSVAGTGVDEQYF. This chain joins TRBV9 and TRBJ2-7; 10 nucleotides agree with TRBD1. CDR3 length: 15 residues. V was clipped by 0 bases and J by 7 bases; unmatched bases: 7. The V gene's germline CDR1 is SGDLS and CDR2 YYNGEE.

This clone appeared once. This chain joins TRBV29-1 and TRBJ1-5; possible D gene TRBD1, 6 bases. The germline V and J ends were trimmed by 6 bases and 7 bases, with 19 bases remaining between them. The CDR3 has 14 amino acids. CDR1 is SQVTM and CDR2 is ANQGSEA in the germline V gene. CDR3 loop: CSVAADRSEQPQHF. CDR3 in DNA: TGCAGCGTCGCAGCGGACAGATCGGAGCAGCCCCAGCATTTT.

The V call is TRBV27, the J call TRBJ2-1, with 7 bases matching TRBD2. Per germline, CDR1 MNHEY and CDR2 SMNVEV (reference sequence). With V trimmed by 1 base and J by 3 bases, 12 bases remained unmatched. The CDR3 is 18 amino acids. The DNA for the CDR3 is TGTGCCAGCAGTTTATGGCCCCCAGGCGGGAGCGGCTACAATGAGCAGTTCTTC. Protein: CASSLWPPGGSGYNEQFF.

Only one count was recorded for this clone. This sequence joins TRBV7-8 and TRBJ1-1, with D perhaps matching TRBD1 (6 bases). The CDR3 is 17 amino acids. Germline V gene sequence: CDR1 SGHVS, CDR2 FQNEAQ. Trimming pared 7 bases from V and 0 bases from J, leaving 21 bases between. CDR3 protein: CASTVRGRFQMNTEAFF. The CDR3, as DNA: TGTGCCAGCACCGTCAGGGGACGCTTCCAAATGAACACTGAAGCTTTCTTT.

The chain has TRBV6-5 and TRBJ2-7; 8 positions agree with TRBD1. CDR1 and CDR2 from the germline V gene are MNHEY and SVGAGI. This CDR3 has 14 amino acids. V was pared by 4 bases and J by 3 bases, with 5 bases of the junction left unmatched. CDR3 loop: CASSFGQGNYEQYF. CDR3 coding DNA: TGTGCCAGCAGTTTCGGACAGGGAAACTACGAGCAGTACTTC.